The 15 T cell receptor beta chains listed next were all sequenced from one sample in a study of blood T cell repertoires in COVID-19. Generated by immunoSEQ multiplex PCR, the TCRdb table keeps only in-frame clones and is missing some. Among around 30,000 clones, roughly 83% were seen once, and the ten largest hold approximately 24%. Material: peripheral blood. These receptors all stem from a human donor in a cohort sampled during active COVID-19.

CDR3 amino acids: CASSGQGINEQYF. DNA of the CDR3: TGTGCCAGTAGTGGTCAGGGAATCAACGAGCAGTACTTC. V usage is TRBV19 and J usage is TRBJ2-7, with a weak D call TRBD1 (5 bases). Germline V gene lookup returns CDR1 LNHDA and CDR2 SQIVND (reference sequence). Trimming took off 5 bases at V and 5 bases at J, with 13 bases between the two ends. This CDR3 has 13 amino acids. The variable domain in full, with the rest retrieved from reference TRBV19 and TRBJ2-7, is DGGITQSPKYLFRKEGQNVTLSCEQNLNHDAMYWYRQDPGQGLRLIYYSQIVNDFQKGDIAEGYSVSREKKESFPLTVTSAQKNPTAFYLCASSGQGINEQYFGPGTRLTVT.

This clone has more than one count but fewer than ten. J is TRBJ1-2 and V is TRBV12-3 or TRBV12-4; TRBD1 matches 7 bases. V dropped 5 bases and J dropped 4; count of bases not matched to a gene: 4. This CDR3 is built from 13 residues. The CDR3, as DNA: TGTGCCAGCAGTCGACAGGGCACCTATGGCTACACCTTC. Encoded protein: CASSRQGTYGYTF.

The chain links TRBV10-1 to TRBJ1-5; 7 positions agree with TRBD1. The CDR3 consists of 13 residues. V dropped 4 bases and J dropped 6; count of bases not matched to a gene: 3. CDR1 is WNHNN, CDR2 SYGVQD, per germline (reference sequence). CDR3 protein: CASSGAGGQPQHF. The CDR3 DNA reads TGCGCCAGCAGTGGGGCAGGGGGTCAGCCCCAGCATTTT.

This chain connects TRBV5-1 to TRBJ2-5, with TRBD2 matching over 9 bases. V gave up 0 bases and J gave up 4 bases; unmatched junction bases: 13. The CDR3 totals 18 residues. Germline V gives CDR1 SGHRS, CDR2 YFSETQ. CDR3: CASSLVFVGAGGSETQYF. The CDR3, as DNA: TGCGCCAGCAGCTTGGTCTTTGTTGGAGCGGGGGGCTCAGAGACCCAGTACTTC.

This chain connects TRBV6-1 to TRBJ1-2, with D tentatively TRBD1 (5 bases). Germline CDR1 MNHNS, CDR2 SASEGT. The CDR3 contains 15 residues. Deletions cut 3 bases from V and 3 bases from J, with 14 bases between. The CDR3 DNA is TGTGCCAGCAGTGATCGGACATCCCTGCACTATGGCTACACCTTC. This codes for CASSDRTSLHYGYTF.

The gene calls are TRBV24-1 and TRBJ2-1; tentatively, D is TRBD1 (6 bases). This CDR3 has 14 residues. Trimming pared 4 bases from V and 3 bases from J, leaving 9 bases between. In germline, CDR1 is KGHDR, CDR2 SFDVKD. CDR3: CATSDPDSYNEQFF. Here the CDR3 DNA reads TGTGCCACCAGTGACCCGGACAGCTACAATGAGCAGTTCTTC.

V and J are TRBV18 and TRBJ2-7, with TRBD2 identical over 7 bases. Germline values: CDR1 KGHSH, CDR2 LQKENI. This CDR3 comprises 14 residues. V gave up 5 bases and J gave up 0 bases; unmatched junction bases: 4. The CDR3 nucleotides are TGTGCCAGCTCAACACGGGGGGTCTCCTACGAGCAGTACTTC. This gives the protein CASSTRGVSYEQYF.

The CDR3 spells CATRLDTEAFF. For the CDR3, the DNA is TGCGCCACCAGACTCGACACTGAAGCTTTCTTT. The rearrangement links TRBV10-2 to TRBJ1-1; D is undetermined. Germline CDR1 is WSHSY and CDR2 is SAAADI. This CDR3 is 11 amino acids long. V was clipped by 10 bases and J by 3 bases, with 9 bases between them.

The chain links TRBV10-3 to TRBJ1-6, with a possible D match to TRBD1 (6 bases). This CDR3 spans 14 amino acids. V gave up 4 bases and J gave up 5 bases, with 9 bases separating them. Looked up from germline, CDR1 is ENHRY and CDR2 is SYGVKD. The CDR3 DNA follows: TGTGCCATCAGTGGGGACACTGATAATTCACCCCTCCACTTT. Translation gives CAISGDTDNSPLHF.

The chain has TRBV3-1 (or the pseudogene TRBV3-2) and TRBJ2-1; maybe TRBD2 (5 bases). CDR1 is LGHDT, CDR2 YNNKEL, per germline (reference sequence). Trimming removed 7 bases from V and 0 bases from J, with 13 bases in between. The length of the CDR3 is 15 residues. For the CDR3, the DNA is TGTGCCAGCACGCGGGTCCAGAGCTCCTACAATGAGCAGTTCTTC. As protein: CASTRVQSSYNEQFF.

Only one count was recorded for this clone. The rearrangement links TRBV6-2 or TRBV6-3 to TRBJ2-1, with 12 bases that match TRBD2. Germline CDR1 MNHEY, CDR2 SVGEGT. CDR3 length: 15 residues. V gave up 4 bases and J gave up 3 bases; unmatched junction bases: 1. The CDR3 DNA is TGTGCCAGCAGTTTGGGACTAGCGGGCTACAATGAGCAGTTCTTC. This codes for CASSLGLAGYNEQFF.

The chain carries TRBV9 and TRBJ1-2; D not resolved. The CDR3 consists of 12 residues. Germline V gene data show CDR1 as SGDLS and CDR2 as YYNGEE. Trimming removed 4 bases at V and 8 bases at J, with 12 bases between. The CDR3 loop reads CASSPPYGGYTF. The DNA of the CDR3 is TGTGCCAGCAGCCCACCGTACGGGGGCTACACCTTC. The complete variable domain, with remaining parts taken from reference TRBV9 and TRBJ1-2, reads DSGVTQTPKHLITATGQRVTLRCSPRSGDLSVYWYQQSLDQGLQFLIQYYNGEERAKGNILERFSAQQFPDLHSELNLSSLELGDSALYFCASSPPYGGYTFGSGTRLTVV.

V and J are TRBV6-2 or TRBV6-3 and TRBJ2-5, with a tentative D call TRBD2 (6 bases). In germline, CDR1 is MNHEY, CDR2 SVGEGT. This CDR3 spans 15 amino acids. V was cut by 4 bases and J by 2 bases, with 14 bases left in between. For the CDR3, the DNA is TGTGCCAGCAGTTTGGCGGGACCTGTACAAGAGACCCAGTACTTC. This codes for CASSLAGPVQETQYF.

This clone was seen only a few times. The chain employs TRBV5-8 and TRBJ2-7; D gene uncertain. The V gene lost 4 bases and the J gene lost 2 bases, with 13 bases spanning the gap. Germline loops: CDR1 SGHTS, CDR2 YDEGEE. This CDR3 is 14 amino acids long. CDR3 amino acids: CASSPVISAYEQYF. The CDR3 region has the DNA TGTGCCAGCAGCCCAGTAATCAGCGCCTACGAGCAGTACTTC.

The chain uses TRBV6-1 and TRBJ2-3, with 8 positions matching TRBD2. The CDR3 covers 18 residues. The V gene end was trimmed by 1 base and the J gene end by 5 bases; junction bases not matched to a gene: 14. Germline V gene sequence: CDR1 MNHNS, CDR2 SASEGT. The CDR3: CASSEGQTGLGSRDTQYF. As DNA, the CDR3 is TGTGCCAGCAGTGAAGGTCAAACGGGACTAGGGTCGAGAGATACGCAGTATTTT.